Below, 32 T cell receptor beta chains from the same sample are listed, as sequenced in a study of HIV-infected patients and healthy controls (dated by TCRdb to between 2013 and 2015). Whole blood was used without fractionating the cells, so the repertoire represented all peripheral T cells without sorting. Library prep was done by 5' RACE. Data came from an Illumina MiSeq. Reverse transcription of 500 ng RNA was performed with SuperScript III using primers directed against the alpha and beta constant regions. Separate alpha and beta chain libraries were made by chain-specific third strand synthesis with multiplexing indices. TCRdb passed the public sequencing reads through fastp at Q25 and MiXCR, retaining productive beta sequences. Rows with a matching CDR3 protein are joined into one entry that keeps the most common DNA and genes. The sample table contains 10,000 to 15,000 distinct CDR3 sequences; only one count was recorded for approximately 10% of them. About 6% of the sample is in the top ten clones.

Material: blood. Receptors were obtained from an adult in good health.

In its sample, this clonotype was seen many times. This chain uses TRBV6-1 with TRBJ1-5; 8 bases are a match to TRBD1. The CDR3 totals 14 residues. Germline V gene lookup returns CDR1 MNHNS and CDR2 SASEGT. Trimming removed 4 bases from V and 4 bases from J; junction bases left unmatched: 3. CDR3 in amino acids: CASSGTGWNQPQHF. CDR3 DNA: TGTGCCAGCAGTGGGACAGGGTGGAATCAGCCCCAGCATTTT.

By sample share, this clonotype is medium-sized. The chain is built from TRBV27 and TRBJ1-2, with 7 nucleotides matching TRBD1. The CDR3 runs 17 residues. With 3 bases clipped from V and 3 bases from J, the junction kept 13 bases outside the gene matches. CDR1 and CDR2 (germline): MNHEY, SMNVEV (reference sequence). CDR3 sequence reads: CASSFVGLKGADYGYTF. Written as DNA, the CDR3 is TGTGCCAGCAGTTTCGTGGGGTTGAAGGGGGCTGACTATGGCTACACCTTC.

This clonotype was observed many times. The chain carries TRBV27 and TRBJ1-5; no firm D call. The CDR3 covers 14 residues. Trimming stripped 0 bases from V and 9 bases from J, with 12 bases between. Germline values: CDR1 MNHEY, CDR2 SMNVEV (reference sequence). DNA for the CDR3: TGTGCCAGCAGTTTATCGGTCGAAATTAGGCCCCAGCATTTT. Residues: CASSLSVEIRPQHF.

Relative to its sample, this clonotype is medium-sized (0.01 to 0.1%). One end of the junction does not line up with germline, which may come from a read error. The chain recombines TRBV20-1 with TRBJ1-1; the match to TRBD1 covers 8 bases. The CDR3 covers 10 residues. Germline values: CDR1 DFQATT, CDR2 SNEGSKA (reference sequence). The CDR3 DNA reads TGCAGTGCTAGAGACGAGGGGACAGGCTTT. This translates into CSARDEGTGF.

At least ten counts were recorded for this clonotype. This chain uses TRBV6-2 or TRBV6-3 with TRBJ2-7; D gene uncertain. Germline V gene sequence: CDR1 MNHEY, CDR2 SVGEGT. This CDR3 region has 12 residues. The germline V and J ends were trimmed by 8 bases and 0 bases, with 8 bases remaining between them. The DNA for the CDR3 is TGTGCCAGCCGGCCCCTCTCCTACGAGCAGTACTTC. Translated: CASRPLSYEQYF.

This clonotype was seen many times. This chain joins TRBV5-1 and TRBJ2-7; 10 nucleotides align to TRBD2. Germline CDR1 is SGHRS and CDR2 is YFSETQ. The CDR3 runs to 15 residues. With 3 bases clipped from V and 0 bases from J, the junction kept 3 bases outside the gene matches. CDR3 nucleotides: TGCGCCAGCAGCTGGACTAGCGGCCACTCCTACGAGCAGTACTTC. Protein product: CASSWTSGHSYEQYF.

This clonotype was detected only once. The genes are TRBV10-3 and TRBJ1-2, with TRBD1 matching over 11 bases. V was pared by 3 bases and J by 6 bases, with 3 bases of the junction left unmatched. CDR1 ENHRY and CDR2 SYGVKD come from the germline V gene. This CDR3 is built from 14 residues. The CDR3 loop is CAISDGQGAHGYTF. In DNA form, the CDR3 reads TGTGCCATCAGTGATGGACAGGGGGCGCATGGCTACACCTTC.

This clonotype has ten or more counts. The CDR3 DNA is TGTGCCAGCAGTTATTCGTCTAGCGGGACACCAGATACGCAGTATTTT. It specifies CASSYSSSGTPDTQYF. This chain connects TRBV6-5 to TRBJ2-3; the match to TRBD2 covers 9 bases. J lost 4 bases, V lost 3 bases, and 8 bases had no gene match. This CDR3 has 16 residues. Germline CDR1 reads MNHEY; CDR2 reads SVGAGI.

This clonotype was counted at least ten times. The genes are TRBV15 and TRBJ2-7; tentative D call: TRBD1 (5 bases). The length of the CDR3 is 14 residues. V was clipped by 4 bases and J by 4 bases, with 14 bases between them. Germline V gene lookup returns CDR1 LNHNV and CDR2 YYDKDF (reference sequence). DNA of the CDR3: TGTGCCACCAGCAACCGACAGAGTGAATACGAGCAGTACTTC. Encoded protein: CATSNRQSEYEQYF. Full variable domain (remainder filled in from reference TRBV15 and TRBJ2-7): DAMVIQNPRYQVTQFGKPVTLSCSQTLNHNVMYWYQQKSSQAPKLLFHYYDKDFNNEADTPDNFQSRRPNTSFCFLDIRSPGLGDTAMYLCATSNRQSEYEQYFGPGTRLTVT.

By proportion, this clonotype is medium-sized. J is TRBJ2-3 and V is TRBV28; D gene unclear. CDR1 is MDHEN and CDR2 is SYDVKM in the germline V gene. CDR3 size: 14 residues. The germline V and J ends were trimmed by 5 bases and 4 bases, with 13 bases remaining between them. DNA for the CDR3: TGTGCCAGCAGTCCGCCAGGAGTTCCAGATACGCAGTATTTT. The encoded protein is CASSPPGVPDTQYF.

The chain couples TRBV7-8 to TRBJ1-1; D not certain. This CDR3 region has 14 residues. V lost 4 bases and J lost 2, with 11 bases in between. Germline V gives CDR1 SGHVS, CDR2 FQNEAQ. The chain's CDR3 is CASSSTVVNTEAFF. CDR3 DNA: TGTGCCAGCAGCTCGACGGTCGTCAACACTGAAGCTTTCTTT.

This clonotype was recorded many times. The V call is TRBV4-2, the J call TRBJ2-3; TRBD2 is a possible D gene (5 bases). There are 16 residues in the CDR3. Germline CDR1 and CDR2: LGHNA and YNFKEQ. The ends were cut back, 1 base at V and 0 bases at J, with 11 bases in the middle. The CDR3 DNA is TGTGCCAGCAGCCAAGGGGGTGGCGGGAGCACAGATACGCAGTATTTT. This encodes CASSQGGGGSTDTQYF.

This clonotype was counted a few times. The V call is TRBV7-6, the J call TRBJ2-7; the D is unclear. Trimming took 4 bases from V and 4 from J, leaving 17 bases between them. Looked up from germline, CDR1 is SGHVS and CDR2 is FNYEAQ. This CDR3 comprises 15 residues. The CDR3 DNA reads TGTGCCAGCAGCTCCAGCCCGTTCGGAGTGTACGAGCAGTACTTC. Residues: CASSSSPFGVYEQYF.

In its sample, this clonotype is medium-sized (0.01 to 0.1%). The chain has TRBV4-1 and TRBJ2-4, with D uncertain. CDR1 and CDR2 (germline): MGHRA, YSYEKL. CDR3 length: 16 amino acids. The V gene lost 4 bases and the J gene lost 0 bases, with 13 bases spanning the gap. The chain's CDR3 is CASSPPVGKAKNIQYF. CDR3 coding DNA: TGCGCCAGCAGCCCCCCTGTGGGTAAAGCCAAAAACATTCAGTACTTC.

In its sample, this clonotype was seen many times. The chain carries TRBV12-3 or TRBV12-4 and TRBJ2-1; TRBD2 aligns across 12 bases. Trimming at V came to 5 bases and at J to 4 bases, leaving 6 bases not matched to a gene. The CDR3 runs 16 residues. The CDR3 bases are TGTGCCAGCAGTCCCGGGACTAGCGGGTTTTACAATGAGCAGTTCTTC. It translates to CASSPGTSGFYNEQFF.

This clonotype was observed many times. The J gene is TRBJ2-1, the V gene TRBV6-6; no clear D. This CDR3 comprises 13 residues. Between the trimmed V and J ends, which lost 5 bases and 4 bases, there was a span of 9 bases. CDR1 is MNHNY and CDR2 is SVGAGI in the germline V gene (reference sequence). The DNA for the CDR3 is TGTGCCAGCAGTCCCGGGCCTTACAATGAGCAGTTCTTC. Amino acids: CASSPGPYNEQFF.

This clonotype has ten or more counts. The V gene is TRBV29-1, the J gene TRBJ2-6; tentatively, D is TRBD1 (5 bases). This CDR3 has 16 residues. Germline assignment: CDR1 SQVTM and CDR2 ANQGSEA. The V end lost 0 bases, the J end lost 2 bases, and 11 bases lay between the germline ends. CDR3 region: CSVEDIGHPGANVLTF. CDR3 bases: TGCAGCGTTGAAGATATCGGACACCCTGGGGCCAACGTCCTGACTTTC.

The CDR3 loop is CASSDPYAVNTEAFF. The CDR3 DNA reads as TGTGCCAGCAGTGACCCGTACGCGGTTAACACTGAAGCTTTCTTT. The rearrangement joins TRBV2 to TRBJ1-1; D call uncertain. The V end was cut by 3 bases, the J end by 2 bases, with 13 bases between. Germline V CDR1 and CDR2: SNHLY, FYNNEI. CDR3 size: 15 residues.

The table lists this clonotype with many counts. The gene calls are TRBV7-2 and TRBJ2-5; possible D gene TRBD1, 6 bases. Germline CDR1 reads SGHTA; CDR2 reads FQGNSA. The CDR3 is made up of 16 amino acids. V lost 2 bases, J lost 5 bases, and 18 bases lay in between. The CDR3 DNA reads TGTGCCAGCAGCTTAAATTTCCAGGGGCCGCGGGAGACCCAGTACTTC. Its translation: CASSLNFQGPRETQYF. Drawing the rest from reference TRBV7-2 and TRBJ2-5, the complete variable domain is GAGVSQSPSNKVTEKGKDVELRCDPISGHTALYWYRQSLGQGLEFLIYFQGNSAPDKSGLPSDRFSAERTGGSVSTLTIQRTQQEDSAVYLCASSLNFQGPRETQYFGPGTRLLVL.

About this clonotype itself: The junction departs from germline at one end; a sequencing error may be responsible. The genes are TRBV12-5 and TRBJ1-2, with D perhaps matching TRBD1 (6 bases). Germline V lookup: CDR1 LGHNT, CDR2 FRNRAP. This CDR3 spans 11 amino acids. The CDR3 nucleotides are TGTGCTAGTGGTTTGGGACAGGTGCGGGCCTTC. It encodes CASGLGQVRAF.

This clonotype was found many times. The rearrangement uses TRBV12-3 or TRBV12-4 and TRBJ1-1; D call uncertain. There are 13 residues in the CDR3. Between the trimmed V and J ends, which lost 2 bases and 7 bases, there was a span of 11 bases. The CDR3 region has the DNA TGTGCCAGCAGTTTAACTCAAGTTGGTGAAGCTTTCTTT. Translation gives CASSLTQVGEAFF.

At least ten counts were recorded for this clonotype. The chain has TRBV10-1 and TRBJ2-1; D remains unclear. Germline-derived CDR1 and CDR2 are WNHNN and SYGVQD (reference sequence). The germline V and J ends were trimmed by 10 bases and 2 bases, with 18 bases remaining between them. The length of the CDR3 is 15 residues. The CDR3 DNA sequence: TGCGCCACTTCTCCGGGTCGAGGAACCTACAATGAGCAGTTCTTC. Translating it yields CATSPGRGTYNEQFF.

This clonotype was picked up many times. The chain employs TRBV12-3 or TRBV12-4 and TRBJ2-2, with D maybe TRBD1 (6 bases). The V end was cut by 7 bases, the J end by 1 base, with 13 bases between. The CDR3 extends over 15 amino acids. The CDR3 nucleotides read TGTGCCAGCATTGCCGGGACATTGAACACCGGGGAGCTGTTTTTT. This translates into CASIAGTLNTGELFF.

The V gene is TRBV7-2, the J gene TRBJ2-1; D ambiguous. The CDR3 loop spans 22 amino acids. CDR1 and CDR2 (germline): SGHTA, FQGNSA. V was pared by 4 bases and J by 0 bases, with 31 bases between. CDR3 in DNA: TGTGCCAGCAGCTCCCGCAACAAATTCGGAACCTACGCAACCGGCTCCTACAATGAGCAGTTCTTC. Residues: CASSSRNKFGTYATGSYNEQFF.

The V call is TRBV6-1, the J call TRBJ1-5, with 7 bases matching TRBD1. V lost 11 bases and J lost 2; bases outside the gene matches: 6. The CDR3 sequence is 13 residues long. Germline loops: CDR1 MNHNS, CDR2 SASEGT. The CDR3 loop is CAVGQEGNQPQHF. In nucleotides, the CDR3 is TGTGCCGTCGGACAGGAGGGCAATCAGCCCCAGCATTTT.

This clonotype came up a few times. The V and J genes are TRBV20-1 and TRBJ1-6; D is perhaps TRBD1 (6 bases). The CDR3 is 14 amino acids. In germline, CDR1 is DFQATT, CDR2 SNEGSKA (reference sequence). V lost 6 bases and J lost 10, with 19 bases in between. The CDR3 DNA reads as TGCAGTGCCCGGGGGCCAGAAAGTAAATCACCCCTCCACTTT. Translated: CSARGPESKSPLHF.

The chain joins TRBV7-8 to TRBJ2-7, with D perhaps matching TRBD2 (6 bases). Per germline, CDR1 SGHVS and CDR2 FQNEAQ. Trimming took 4 bases from V and 6 from J, leaving 16 bases between them. The CDR3 runs to 14 residues. Here the CDR3 reads CASSSRTNLPEQYF. DNA for the CDR3: TGTGCCAGCAGCTCACGGACTAACCTCCCCGAGCAGTACTTC.

In this sample, this clonotype turned up a few times. The CDR3: CASSYGGSPYEQYF. The CDR3, as DNA: TGTGCCAGCAGCTACGGGGGCAGCCCGTACGAGCAGTACTTC. The gene calls are TRBV7-8 and TRBJ2-7; D may correspond to TRBD1 or TRBD2 (6 bases each). Germline V CDR1 and CDR2: SGHVS, FQNEAQ. Trimming left V 4 bases short and J 4 bases short, with 14 bases between. This CDR3 is 14 amino acids long.

This clonotype was counted at least ten times. The chain carries TRBV6-6 and TRBJ2-1, with D maybe TRBD1 (5 bases). The CDR3 has 12 residues. V was clipped by 5 bases and J by 6 bases, with 8 bases between them. Germline CDR1 reads MNHNY; CDR2 reads SVGAGI (reference sequence). The CDR3 region is CASSPQGNEQFF. The CDR3 coding sequence is TGTGCCAGCAGTCCCCAGGGCAATGAGCAGTTCTTC.

The sample holds many counts of this clonotype. J is TRBJ2-1 and V is TRBV6-5; the D is unclear. Trimming left V 0 bases short and J 0 bases short, with 6 bases between. CDR1 is MNHEY and CDR2 is SVGAGI in the germline V gene. The CDR3 covers 15 residues. DNA of the CDR3: TGTGCCAGCAGTTACTCGCTCAGCTCCTACAATGAGCAGTTCTTC. Amino acid sequence: CASSYSLSSYNEQFF.

CDR3 nucleotides: TGCAGTGCTAGTGCGGGGACAAATTTGAACACTGAAGCTTTCTTT. This codes for CSASAGTNLNTEAFF. The rearrangement joins TRBV20-1 to TRBJ1-1, with D possibly matching TRBD1 (6 bases). Germline V gives CDR1 DFQATT, CDR2 SNEGSKA (reference sequence). The V and J ends lost 3 bases and 0 bases respectively, with 14 bases between them. The CDR3 sequence is 15 residues long.

The chain links TRBV28 to TRBJ1-2; D uncertain. The CDR3 runs 13 residues. Trimming removed 3 bases from V and 5 bases from J, with 10 bases in between. CDR1 is MDHEN, CDR2 SYDVKM, per germline. The CDR3 is CASSFGGPYGYTF. In DNA, the CDR3 is TGTGCCAGCAGTTTTGGAGGCCCATATGGCTACACCTTC.